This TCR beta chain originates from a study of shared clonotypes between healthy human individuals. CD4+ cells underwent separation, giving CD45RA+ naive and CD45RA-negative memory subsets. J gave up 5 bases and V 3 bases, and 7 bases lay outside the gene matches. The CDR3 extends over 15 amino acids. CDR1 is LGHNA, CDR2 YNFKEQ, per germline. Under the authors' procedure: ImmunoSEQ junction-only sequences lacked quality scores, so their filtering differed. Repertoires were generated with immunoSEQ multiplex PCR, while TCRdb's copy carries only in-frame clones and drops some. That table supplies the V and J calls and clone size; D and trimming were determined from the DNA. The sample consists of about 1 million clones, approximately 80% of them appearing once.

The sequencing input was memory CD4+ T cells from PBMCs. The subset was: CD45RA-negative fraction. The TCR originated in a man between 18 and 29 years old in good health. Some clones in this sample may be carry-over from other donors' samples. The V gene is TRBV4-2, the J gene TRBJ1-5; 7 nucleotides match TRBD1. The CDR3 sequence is CASSHAGQVDQPQHF. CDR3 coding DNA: TGTGCCAGCAGCCATGCTGGACAGGTTGATCAGCCCCAGCATTTT.